The T cell receptor (beta chain) under discussion was sequenced for a study of cytomegalovirus exposure and HLA in healthy donors (dated by TCRdb to about 2017). Context from the whole study: An earlier analysis of approximately 550 of the donors reported more than 250 Gb of sequence data and more than 90 million unique TCR beta sequences from approximately 180 million T cells. An early release that covered approximately 600 HLA-typed donors contained approximately 290 gigabases of sequencing data and 80 million or so unique TCR sequences. Of the 300 to 500 genotyped donors, approximately 80% were placed in the genetic ancestry cluster associated with self-reported Caucasian donors. The study aimed to test whether signatures of past pathogen exposure could be identified by cataloging public T cell receptors. Using immunosequencing, the study profiled T cell repertoires from some 670 subjects and related those repertoires to cytomegalovirus serostatus. A separate validation cohort of over 95 different subjects was used in addition to the 666-subject first cohort. To predict cytomegalovirus infection status, the study brought together high-throughput TCR immunosequencing, statistical association of individual TCRs with disease status, and machine learning. A later analysis re-analyzed previously published TCR beta repertoires from roughly 630 donors and added high-resolution HLA genotyping to study TCR occurrence patterns. Rather than using new phenotypic data, the later analysis identified candidate immune exposures from TCR beta sequences and from how often those sequences occurred across donors. An earlier analysis of around 540 of the donors applied high-throughput TCR beta sequencing to assess whether each TCR beta V gene segment acted as functional or pseudogenic. Donor age, sex, ethnicity and CMV serostatus were compiled alongside the repertoire data. In a later genetic analysis, genome-wide SNP genotypes for about three fifths of the 666 donors were used, and that subset was treated as a discovery cohort. All discovery cohort repertoires had been generated on a single sequencing platform. Both class I and class II loci were covered by HLA typing, at four-digit resolution. Typing coverage varied by locus: about 620-640 donors for A, B, C, DRB1 and DQB1; roughly 500 for DQA1; more than 600 for DPA1; roughly 450 for DPB1. Because of strong linkage in the cohort, roughly five DR-DQ haplotypes were treated as single units for association and clustering. Among some 400 genotyped donors of the cohort, an average of around 240,000 unique TCR beta nucleotide sequences was sequenced per donor, of which approximately 18% were non-productive. Study-level results and caveats: Linkage disequilibrium might explain the correlated functional status among segregating V segments, but an unknown experimental factor could not be excluded. In a later analysis, HLA-associated TCR beta chains showed more clonal expansion and lower generation probabilities than non-associated chains that were equally common. When HLA alleles, especially DR and DQ, strongly co-occurred, attributing TCR associations to individual alleles was difficult. In an earlier analysis of some 500 of the donors, most TCR beta V segments appeared in productive rearrangements about 87% or about 30% of the time, broadly matching IMGT annotations. In vitro tests confirmed that a few of the cytomegalovirus-associated TCR beta chains recognize cytomegalovirus antigens. A further reported finding was that TCR beta sequences accurately predicted the HLA-A and HLA-B alleles for most subjects in the first cohort. In a later genetic analysis, a missense DCLRE1C variant was associated with V-gene and J-gene trimming of TCR beta chains, and the association was replicated in an independent cohort. In a later analysis, TCR association rates were found to vary across HLA loci, with the most associated TCRs seen for DRB1 alleles and the fewest for HLA-C alleles. This cohort had only TCR beta chains sequenced, and the lack of alpha or paired-chain data limited which features could be detected. The authors suggested that the approach could potentially be generalized to other disease states and immunological phenotypes. Across donors, most TCR sequences were observed very rarely, whereas some public TCRs were present in many individuals. The presence/absence analyses assumed that sequencing depth was roughly uniform across donors, and that assumption may not be true. In a later genetic analysis, fewer N-insertions in productive TCRs were reported among donors in an Asian-associated ancestry cluster than the roughly 640-donor mean. CMV serostatus was the only immune exposure information available for the cohort. Because counts were too low, around 18 rarely observed V segments, including chromosome 9 orphons, were left out of the earlier analysis of a few hundred of the donors. Some IMGT-functional V segments, including TRBV6-2 and TRBV6-3, could not be told apart with the 87-base-pair reads, so those segments were excluded. HLA typing was unavailable for some donors at each locus, so association tests used only the typed subset. The sequencing pipeline was judged likely to have produced a cluster of highly shared sequence variants as a technical artifact. Cytomegalovirus status was reported to be diagnosed by the classifier with high specificity and sensitivity in both the original and validation cohorts. According to a later analysis, parvovirus B19, influenza, CMV and Epstein-Barr virus appeared linked to several top co-occurrence clusters. The study listed approximately 150 TCR beta chains as associated with cytomegalovirus. Specific HLA alleles were associated with 15,000 to 20,000 TCR beta sequences at a false discovery rate of 0.05 in a later analysis. Most CMV-associated TCR beta chains appeared to be HLA-restricted in a later analysis, and the HLA associations seemed to be driven largely by CMV exposure.

Libraries were constructed by the immunoSEQ multiplex PCR assay. A mixture of 60 forward primers for TCR Vbeta segments and 13 reverse primers for TCR Jbeta segments was used in the multiplex PCR. A multiplex PCR assay on genomic DNA amplified the CDR3 region of rearranged TCR beta genes. The amplified TCR beta libraries were sequenced on the Illumina HiSeq System as 87-base-pair reads. The paper's processing steps were these. A later analysis counted about 82 million unique TCR beta chains across the 690 or so repertoires, and some 11 million of these chains were shared by at least two donors. A nearest-neighbor algorithm error-corrected the raw reads and collapsed the reads into unique sequences, merging closely related sequences to remove PCR and sequencing errors. Alignment of CDR3 sequences to IMGT reference sequences was used to assign V, D and J gene segments. For a sequence to be retained, a match of at least six nucleotides was required to both a V gene segment and a J gene segment. Rearrangements were classified as productive when the CDR3 lacked stop codons and remained in frame with V and J, and all other rearrangements were classified as non-productive. CDR3 was defined according to IMGT convention as the region running from the second conserved V-encoded cysteine to the conserved J-encoded phenylalanine. In an earlier analysis of approximately 590 of the donors, sequences lacking an unambiguous match to a single V gene segment were excluded. An earlier analysis of just under 600 of the donors called V segments functional above 56.7% productive rearrangements and segregating when the between-donor standard deviation exceeded 5%. To diagnose cytomegalovirus status from the catalog of TCR beta chain sequences, a statistical classification framework was built. In a later analysis, V and J genes were assigned by comparing TCR nucleotide sequences against IMGT/GENE-DB human TR gene sequences. In a later analysis, CDR3 sequences and most-parsimonious VDJ recombination scenarios were assigned using the TCRdist pipeline. In a later analysis, every TCR beta chain was defined by the combination of its CDR3 amino acid sequence and its V-gene family, and reads without a unique V-gene family were dropped. As a way to deal with suspected cross-contamination and a sequencing artifact, a later analysis dropped approximately 590 nucleotide sequences that were highly shared and had low generation probability. In a later analysis, a clonal expansion index for each public chain was calculated from normalized within-repertoire ranks of inferred template counts. Generation probabilities in a later analysis came from a VDJ recombination model fitted to out-of-frame rearrangements, and those results were checked against IGoR. Hypergeometric tests were used in a later analysis to score TCR-TCR, TCR-HLA and TCR-CMV co-occurrence, with a repertoire-size bias correction applied to the TCR pairs. False discovery rates were estimated in a later analysis by permuting HLA or CMV assignments 20 times. In a later analysis, co-occurring TCRs were grouped using DBSCAN, and TCRdist sequence similarity was added for clustering within HLA-allele-positive subsets. Repertoires with fewer than 30,000 or more than 120,000 public chains, plus five repertoires with anomalous nucleotide sharing, were excluded from co-occurrence clustering. This immuneACCESS table, as held by TCRdb, lists in-frame sequences with V and J called but not all clones. Of the missing ones, under half trace to an unresolved V gene in checked studies; the others have no known cause. The V and J calls and clone size were taken over from that table, and D and trimming were inferred from the DNA. The sample contains some 110,000 clones, 70% to 80% of them found a single time. The ten largest account for 1.5% to 2% of the sample.

The cohort comprised 550 to 700 healthy bone marrow donors. At the time of sampling, every cohort member was nominally healthy, though immune exposures that went unrecorded were likely present. The donor was CMV seronegative and was included in the group of a few hundred seronegative cohort members. Every donor gave a peripheral blood sample, and the peripheral blood mononuclear cells from that sample were used for TCR beta sequencing. Genomic DNA extraction from the blood cell samples was performed with the Qiagen DNeasy Blood Extraction Kit. In the case of this clone: Its antigen is still unknown. Base qualities are not at hand, and no much larger clone is one base apart.

From the cysteine up to the phenylalanine, the CDR3 has a length of 17 residues. Only CDR3 DNA is held: 51 bases, read in frame from base 1. In the germline V gene, CDR1 corresponds to SGHRS and CDR2 to YFSETQ. V lost 0 bases and J lost 2 bases; the stretch between them is 12 bases long. The receptor comes from a woman younger than 30 in good health and CMV-seronegative. The chain is made from TRBV5-1 and TRBJ2-6; tentative D gene TRBD1, with 6 bases matching. Sequences were obtained from PBMCs. In nucleotides, the sequence is TGCGCCAGCAGCTTGGGGGGGCGGGTTACTGGGGCCAACGTCCTGACTTTC. This yields the protein CASSLGGRVTGANVLTF.